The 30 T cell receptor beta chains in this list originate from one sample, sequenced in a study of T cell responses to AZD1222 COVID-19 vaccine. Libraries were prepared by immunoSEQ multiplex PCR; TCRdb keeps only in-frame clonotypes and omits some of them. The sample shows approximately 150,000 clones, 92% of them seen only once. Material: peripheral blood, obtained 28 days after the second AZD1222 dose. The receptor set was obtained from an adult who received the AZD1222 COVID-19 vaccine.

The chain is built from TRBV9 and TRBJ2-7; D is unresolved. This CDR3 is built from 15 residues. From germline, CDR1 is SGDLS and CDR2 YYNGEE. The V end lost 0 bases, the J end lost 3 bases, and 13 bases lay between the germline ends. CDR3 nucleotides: TGTGCCAGCAGCGTAGCTACGGCCCCCGGCTACGAGCAGTACTTC. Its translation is CASSVATAPGYEQYF.

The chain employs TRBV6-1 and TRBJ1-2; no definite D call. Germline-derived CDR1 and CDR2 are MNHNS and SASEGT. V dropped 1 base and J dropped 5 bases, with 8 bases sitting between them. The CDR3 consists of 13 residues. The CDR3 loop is CASSEGWGYGYTF. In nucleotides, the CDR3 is TGTGCCAGCAGTGAAGGGTGGGGTTATGGCTACACCTTC.

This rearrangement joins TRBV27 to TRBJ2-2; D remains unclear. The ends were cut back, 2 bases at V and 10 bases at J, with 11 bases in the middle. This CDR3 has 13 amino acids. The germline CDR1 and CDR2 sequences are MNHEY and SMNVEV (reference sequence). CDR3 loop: CASSLGLLTELFF. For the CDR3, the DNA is TGTGCCAGCAGTTTAGGCCTATTAACGGAGCTGTTTTTT.

Here the CDR3 reads CASSYRLAEAFF. CDR3 DNA sequence: TGTGCCAGCAGTTACCGGTTGGCTGAAGCTTTCTTT. The J gene is TRBJ1-1, the V gene TRBV6-2 or TRBV6-3, with D unresolved. Trimming left V 2 bases short and J 6 bases short, with 7 bases between. Looked up from germline, CDR1 is MNHEY and CDR2 is SVGEGT. CDR3 length: 12 residues.

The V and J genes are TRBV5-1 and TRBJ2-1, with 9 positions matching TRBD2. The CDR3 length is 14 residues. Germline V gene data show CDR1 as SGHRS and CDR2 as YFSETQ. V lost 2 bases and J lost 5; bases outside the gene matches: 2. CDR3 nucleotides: TGCGCCAGCAGCTTCCTAGCGGGGAACAATGAGCAGTTCTTC. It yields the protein CASSFLAGNNEQFF.

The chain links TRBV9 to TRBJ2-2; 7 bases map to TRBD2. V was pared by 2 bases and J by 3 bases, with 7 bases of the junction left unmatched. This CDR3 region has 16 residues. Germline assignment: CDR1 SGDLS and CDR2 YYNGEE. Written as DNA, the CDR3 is TGTGCCAGCAGCGTGTATCGGGGGGAGGACACCGGGGAGCTGTTTTTT. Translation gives CASSVYRGEDTGELFF. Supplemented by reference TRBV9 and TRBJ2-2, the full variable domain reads DSGVTQTPKHLITATGQRVTLRCSPRSGDLSVYWYQQSLDQGLQFLIQYYNGEERAKGNILERFSAQQFPDLHSELNLSSLELGDSALYFCASSVYRGEDTGELFFGEGSRLTVL.

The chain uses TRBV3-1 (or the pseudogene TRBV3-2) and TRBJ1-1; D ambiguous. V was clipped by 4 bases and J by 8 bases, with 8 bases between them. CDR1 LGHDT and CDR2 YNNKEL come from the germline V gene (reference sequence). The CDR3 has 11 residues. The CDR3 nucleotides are TGTGCCAGCAGCCCGACCCCGGAAGCTTTCTTT. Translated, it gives CASSPTPEAFF.

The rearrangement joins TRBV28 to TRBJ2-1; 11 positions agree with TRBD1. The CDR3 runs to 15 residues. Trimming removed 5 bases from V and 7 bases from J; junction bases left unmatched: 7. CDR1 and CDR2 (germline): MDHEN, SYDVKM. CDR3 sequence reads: CASSKGTGGYNEQFF. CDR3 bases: TGTGCCAGCAGTAAGGGGACAGGGGGTTATAATGAGCAGTTCTTC.

CDR3 DNA: TGTGCCATTAGATTTACCGCGGGACAGGGCTCCTACGAGCAGTACTTC. Amino acid sequence: CAIRFTAGQGSYEQYF. The rearrangement links TRBV13 to TRBJ2-7; 9 bases are a match to TRBD1. Germline values: CDR1 PRHDT, CDR2 FYEKMQ (reference sequence). There are 16 residues in the CDR3. J lost 0 bases, V lost 10 bases, and 13 bases had no gene match.

The CDR3 protein is CASMRQEGTEAFF. As DNA, the CDR3 is TGTGCCTCCATGAGGCAAGAGGGCACTGAAGCTTTCTTT. V is TRBV6-6 and J is TRBJ1-1; D is undetermined. Germline lookup yields CDR1 MNHNY and CDR2 SVGAGI (reference sequence). Trimming stripped 11 bases from V and 4 bases from J, with 17 bases between. CDR3 size: 13 residues.

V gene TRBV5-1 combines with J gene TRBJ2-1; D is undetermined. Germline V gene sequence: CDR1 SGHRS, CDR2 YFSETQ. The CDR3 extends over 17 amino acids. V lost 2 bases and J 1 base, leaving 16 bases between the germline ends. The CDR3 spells CASSFPVLVSSYNEQFF. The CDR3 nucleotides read TGCGCCAGCAGCTTCCCGGTTCTAGTCTCATCCTACAATGAGCAGTTCTTC.

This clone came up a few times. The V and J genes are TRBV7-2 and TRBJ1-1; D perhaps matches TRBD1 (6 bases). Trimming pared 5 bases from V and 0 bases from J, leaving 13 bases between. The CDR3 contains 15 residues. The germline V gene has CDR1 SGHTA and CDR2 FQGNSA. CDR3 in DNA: TGTGCCAGCAGCCCCGACAGGATGATGAACACTGAAGCTTTCTTT. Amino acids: CASSPDRMMNTEAFF.

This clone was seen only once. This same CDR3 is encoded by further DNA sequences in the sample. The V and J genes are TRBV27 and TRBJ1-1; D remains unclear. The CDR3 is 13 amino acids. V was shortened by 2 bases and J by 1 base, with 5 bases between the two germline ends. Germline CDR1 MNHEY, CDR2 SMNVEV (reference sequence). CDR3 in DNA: TGTGCCAGCAGTTTAGGAAAGAACACTGAAGCTTTCTTT. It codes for CASSLGKNTEAFF.

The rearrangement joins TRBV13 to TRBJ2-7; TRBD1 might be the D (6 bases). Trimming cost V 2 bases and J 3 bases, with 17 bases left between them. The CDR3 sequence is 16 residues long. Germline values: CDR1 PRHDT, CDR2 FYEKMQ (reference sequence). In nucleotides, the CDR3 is TGTGCCAGCAGCTTAACGAGGACAGTGTCACACTACGAGCAGTACTTC. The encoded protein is CASSLTRTVSHYEQYF.

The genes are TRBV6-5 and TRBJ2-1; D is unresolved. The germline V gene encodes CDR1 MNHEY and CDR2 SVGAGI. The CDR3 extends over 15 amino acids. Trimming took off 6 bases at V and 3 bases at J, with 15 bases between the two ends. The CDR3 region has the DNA TGTGCCAGCAGGACGATAAAGGCAGACTACAATGAGCAGTTCTTC. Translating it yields CASRTIKADYNEQFF.

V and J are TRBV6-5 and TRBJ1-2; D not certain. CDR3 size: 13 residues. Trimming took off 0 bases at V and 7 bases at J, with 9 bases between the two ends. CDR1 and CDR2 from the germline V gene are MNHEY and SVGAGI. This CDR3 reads CASSYSGIGGYTF. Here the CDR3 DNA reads TGTGCCAGCAGTTACTCAGGGATCGGTGGCTACACCTTC.

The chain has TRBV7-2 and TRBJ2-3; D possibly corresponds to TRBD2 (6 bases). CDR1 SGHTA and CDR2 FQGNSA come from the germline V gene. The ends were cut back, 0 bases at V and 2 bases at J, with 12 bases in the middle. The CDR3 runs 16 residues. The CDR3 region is CASSLAGGRNTDTQYF. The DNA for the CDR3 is TGTGCCAGCAGCTTAGCGGGGGGACGCAACACAGATACGCAGTATTTT.

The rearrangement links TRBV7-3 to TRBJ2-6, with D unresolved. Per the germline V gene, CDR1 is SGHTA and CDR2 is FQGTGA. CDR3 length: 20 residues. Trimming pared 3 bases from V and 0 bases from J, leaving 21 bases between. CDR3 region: CASSFLVTDPLFSGANVLTF. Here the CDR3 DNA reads TGTGCCAGCAGCTTTTTGGTTACGGACCCGCTCTTCTCTGGGGCCAACGTCCTGACTTTC.

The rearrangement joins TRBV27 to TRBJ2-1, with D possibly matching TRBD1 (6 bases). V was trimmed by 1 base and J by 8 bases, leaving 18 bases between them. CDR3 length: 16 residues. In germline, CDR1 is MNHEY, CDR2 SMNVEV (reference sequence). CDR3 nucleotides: TGTGCCAGCAGTTTATACGTGGGACAACAGGACCATGAGCAGTTCTTC. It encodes CASSLYVGQQDHEQFF.

The DNA for the CDR3 is TGTGCCAGCAGCTTGGCGGGGGAGTCCGGCTACACCTTC. Translated, it gives CASSLAGESGYTF. The chain links TRBV5-4 to TRBJ1-2, with TRBD1 as a possible D gene (5 bases). Trimming stripped 0 bases from V and 8 bases from J, with 11 bases between. The CDR3 loop spans 13 amino acids. Germline V gene sequence: CDR1 SGHNT, CDR2 YYREEE (reference sequence).

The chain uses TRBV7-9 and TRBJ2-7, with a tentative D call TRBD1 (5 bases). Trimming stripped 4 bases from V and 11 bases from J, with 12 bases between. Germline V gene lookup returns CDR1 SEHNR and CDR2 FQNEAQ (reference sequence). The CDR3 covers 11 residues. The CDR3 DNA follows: TGTGCCAGCAGCTCACAGGAGCTGGAGTACTTC. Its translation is CASSSQELEYF.

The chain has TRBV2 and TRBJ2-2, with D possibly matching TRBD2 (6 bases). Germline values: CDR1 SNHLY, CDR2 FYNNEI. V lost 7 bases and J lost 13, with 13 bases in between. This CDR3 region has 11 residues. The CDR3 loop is CASKLEGGLFF. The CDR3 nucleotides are TGTGCCAGCAAGCTGGAGGGCGGGCTGTTTTTT. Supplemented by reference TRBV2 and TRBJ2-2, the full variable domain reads EPEVTQTPSHQVTQMGQEVILRCVPISNHLYFYWYRQILGQKVEFLVSFYNNEISEKSEIFDDQFSVERPDGSNFTLKIRSTKLEDSAMYFCASKLEGGLFFGEGSRLTVL.

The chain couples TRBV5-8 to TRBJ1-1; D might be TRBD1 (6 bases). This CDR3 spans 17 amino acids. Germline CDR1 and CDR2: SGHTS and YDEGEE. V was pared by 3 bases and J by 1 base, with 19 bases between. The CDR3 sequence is CASSSFRGAAQNTEAFF. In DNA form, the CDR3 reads TGTGCCAGCAGCTCGTTCCGGGGGGCCGCTCAGAACACTGAAGCTTTCTTT.

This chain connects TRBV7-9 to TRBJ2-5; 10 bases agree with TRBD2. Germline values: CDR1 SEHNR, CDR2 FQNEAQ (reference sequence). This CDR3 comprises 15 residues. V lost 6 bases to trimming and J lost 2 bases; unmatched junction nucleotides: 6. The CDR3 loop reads CASSKERGGQETQYF. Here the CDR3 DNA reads TGTGCCAGCAGTAAGGAGCGGGGGGGACAAGAGACCCAGTACTTC. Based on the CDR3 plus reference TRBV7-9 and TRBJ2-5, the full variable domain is DTGVSQNPRHKITKRGQNVTFRCDPISEHNRLYWYRQTLGQGPEFLTYFQNEAQLEKSRLLSDRFSAERPKGSFSTLEIQRTEQGDSAMYLCASSKERGGQETQYFGPGTRLLVL.

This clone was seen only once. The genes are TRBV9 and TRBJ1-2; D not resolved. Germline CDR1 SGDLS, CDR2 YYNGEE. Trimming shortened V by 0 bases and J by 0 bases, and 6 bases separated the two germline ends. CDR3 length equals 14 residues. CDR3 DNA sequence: TGTGCCAGCAGCGTAGCAGAGACTAACTATGGCTACACCTTC. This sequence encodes CASSVAETNYGYTF.

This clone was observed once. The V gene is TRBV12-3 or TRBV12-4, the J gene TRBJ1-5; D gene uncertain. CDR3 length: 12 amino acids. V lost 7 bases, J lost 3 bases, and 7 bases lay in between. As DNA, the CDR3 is TGTGCCAGCAATCCCGACAATCAGCCCCAGCATTTT. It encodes CASNPDNQPQHF.

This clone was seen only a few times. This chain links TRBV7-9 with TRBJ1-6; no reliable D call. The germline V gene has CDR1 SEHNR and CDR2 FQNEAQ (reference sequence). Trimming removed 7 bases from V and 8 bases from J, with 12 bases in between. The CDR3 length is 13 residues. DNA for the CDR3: TGTGCCAGCAACCTGGCCGGGGATTCACCCCTCCACTTT. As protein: CASNLAGDSPLHF.

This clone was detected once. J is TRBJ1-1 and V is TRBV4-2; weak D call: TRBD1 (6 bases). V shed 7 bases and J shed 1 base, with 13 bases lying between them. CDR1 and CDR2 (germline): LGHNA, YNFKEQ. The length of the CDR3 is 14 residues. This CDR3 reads CASKYLQGNTEAFF. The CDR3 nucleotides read TGTGCCAGCAAATATCTACAGGGGAACACTGAAGCTTTCTTT.

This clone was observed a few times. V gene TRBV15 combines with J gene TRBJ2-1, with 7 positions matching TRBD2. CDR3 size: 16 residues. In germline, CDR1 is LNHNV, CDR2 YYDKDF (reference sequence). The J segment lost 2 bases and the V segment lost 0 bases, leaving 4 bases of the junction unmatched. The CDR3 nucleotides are TGTGCCACCAGCAGAGATGGCGGGGGTACCTACAATGAGCAGTTCTTC. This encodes CATSRDGGGTYNEQFF. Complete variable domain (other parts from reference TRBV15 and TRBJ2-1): DAMVIQNPRYQVTQFGKPVTLSCSQTLNHNVMYWYQQKSSQAPKLLFHYYDKDFNNEADTPDNFQSRRPNTSFCFLDIRSPGLGDTAMYLCATSRDGGGTYNEQFFGPGTRLTVL.

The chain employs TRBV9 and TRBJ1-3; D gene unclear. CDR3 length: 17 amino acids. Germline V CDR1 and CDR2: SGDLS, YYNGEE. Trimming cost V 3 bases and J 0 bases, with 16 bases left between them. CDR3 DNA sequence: TGTGCCAGCAGCGCCCGTGACACATTCCGCTCTGGAAACACCATATATTTT. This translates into CASSARDTFRSGNTIYF.